This entry is about one T cell receptor beta chain. Germline values: CDR1 DFQATT, CDR2 SNEGSKA (reference sequence). V lost 6 bases and J 1 base, leaving 6 bases between the germline ends. There are 11 residues in the CDR3. Both CD4+ and CD8+ T cells were negatively isolated, and TEMRA cells underwent FACS enrichment. These data are taken from a study of CD8 T cells in Susac syndrome. RNA was extracted with the RNeasy kit, and a quantity of about 0.45 to 1 ug was reverse transcribed using random hexamers. TCR beta CDR3 was amplified by immunoSEQ covering 54 Vbeta and 13 Jbeta. MiXCR, applied by TCRdb to the immunoSEQ multiplex PCR reads, yields one record per CDR3 protein. Among just over 150,000 distinct CDR3 sequences listed, roughly 96% were seen once.

Sequenced: CD4+ T cells from PBMCs. This receptor was identified in a human donor with Susac syndrome. This chain joins TRBV20-1 and TRBJ1-1; D uncertain. For the CDR3, the DNA is TGCAGTGCAAAACCGAACACTGAAGCTTTCTTT. This gives the protein CSAKPNTEAFF.